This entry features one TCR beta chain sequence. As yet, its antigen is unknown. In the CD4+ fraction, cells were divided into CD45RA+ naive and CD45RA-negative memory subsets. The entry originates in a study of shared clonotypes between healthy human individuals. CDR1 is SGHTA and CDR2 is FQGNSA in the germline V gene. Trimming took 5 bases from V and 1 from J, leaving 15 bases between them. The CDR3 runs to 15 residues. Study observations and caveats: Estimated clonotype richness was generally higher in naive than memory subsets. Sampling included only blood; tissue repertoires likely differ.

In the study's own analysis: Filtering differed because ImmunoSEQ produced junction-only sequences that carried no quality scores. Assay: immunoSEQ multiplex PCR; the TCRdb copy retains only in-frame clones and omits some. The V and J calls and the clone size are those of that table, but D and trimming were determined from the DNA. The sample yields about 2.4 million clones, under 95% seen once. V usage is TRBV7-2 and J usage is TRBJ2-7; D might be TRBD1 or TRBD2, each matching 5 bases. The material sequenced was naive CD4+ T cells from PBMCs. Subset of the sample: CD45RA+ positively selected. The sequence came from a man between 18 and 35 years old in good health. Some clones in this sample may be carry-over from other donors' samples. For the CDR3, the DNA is TGTGCCAGCAGCGGCGGCGGGCAGGGTTCCTACGAGCAGTACTTC. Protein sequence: CASSGGGQGSYEQYF.